This T cell receptor beta chain was recovered during a study of cytotoxic CD8 clonotypes in ibrutinib-treated CLL. Study-wide background: The patients comprised about a dozen relapsed/refractory and over 14 treatment-naive cases, 17 to 18 IGHV unmutated.

Of note for this clone: The antigen is not known.

The sequencing depth, 1 in 200,000 to 1 in 1 million T cells, was the target. Sequencing used immunoSEQ multiplex PCR; TCRdb keeps in-frame clones, though not all of them. The sample consists of around 330,000 clones, 60% to 80% of them appearing once. Study observations and caveats: Baseline clonality exceeded age-matched healthy donors and tracked circulating CD8+ T-cell counts.

V was cut by 5 bases and J by 1 base, with 12 bases left in between. The CDR3 sequence is 15 residues long. In germline, CDR1 is SGHAT, CDR2 FQNNGV. The chain is built from TRBV11-2 and TRBJ2-4, with D possibly TRBD1 on 6 matching bases. The sequencing here drew on PBMCs, taken after 36 months of ibrutinib treatment. The clonotype was recovered from a human donor with chronic lymphocytic leukemia. CDR3 protein: CASSETGWAKNIQYF. CDR3 nucleotide sequence: TGTGCCAGCAGCGAAACAGGGTGGGCCAAAAACATTCAGTACTTC.